The rows below give T cell receptor beta chains drawn from one sample of a study of identical twins. TCRdb independently ran MiXCR on the 5' RACE reads; one entry per CDR3 protein. Of about 520,000 distinct CDR3 sequences in the sample, approximately 22% were seen once. This sample was also put to use in a study of T cells expressing NK-cell markers.

Material for sequencing was CD4+ T cells sorted from blood. All receptors derive from a woman aged 18-29 years in good health. CDR3s include the opening cysteine and the closing phenylalanine or tryptophan.

V gene	J gene	CDR3 protein
TRBV4-2	TRBJ1-6	CASSQGSGLYNSPLHF
TRBV9	TRBJ2-7	CASSVAVDSAYEQYF
TRBV28	TRBJ2-3	CATREDTQYF
TRBV5-1	TRBJ2-3	CASSEGAFTDTQYF
TRBV29-1	TRBJ1-1	CSVQGGGEAFF
TRBV2	TRBJ2-3	CASSGQLAGVWDTQYF
TRBV29-1	TRBJ1-1	CSVTKTLYTEAFF
TRBV9	TRBJ2-7	CASSPLDEQYF
TRBV29-1	TRBJ2-1	CSVEERQFLDGFF
TRBV20-1	TRBJ1-3	CSAVTRQGMRISGNTIYF
TRBV11-3	TRBJ2-1	CASSSRGAREVDEQFF
TRBV20-1	TRBJ2-5	CSARGVRKETQYF
TRBV7-8	TRBJ2-7	CASSLQVSYEQYF
TRBV27	TRBJ2-1	CASGSGTGRYEQFF
TRBV3-1	TRBJ2-1	CASSQNSYNEQFF
TRBV6-6	TRBJ1-1	CASFSGNTEAFF
TRBV29-1	TRBJ1-1	CSVDRNTEAFF
TRBV6-5	TRBJ2-1	CASSSQGESYNEQFF
TRBV21-1	TRBJ2-7	CASSKHWDRVYEQYF
TRBV6-5	TRBJ2-5	CASSYAADEETQYF
TRBV20-1	TRBJ2-3	CSASTSVSADTQYF
TRBV15	TRBJ2-7	CATGAGFVQYF
TRBV27	TRBJ1-5	CASGIFPVGGSNQPQHF
TRBV27	TRBJ2-1	CASSFSGIRYGEQFF
TRBV6-1	TRBJ2-7	CASSPGLAGGYEQYF
TRBV4-2	TRBJ2-2	CASSPGLAGGPFTGELFF
TRBV7-2	TRBJ2-7	CASGKTGRFYEQYF
TRBV5-5	TRBJ2-7	CASSLVAASSYEQYF
TRBV6-5	TRBJ1-5	CASSYSARGVNQPQHF
TRBV18	TRBJ2-2	CASSPPSSRELFF
TRBV20-1	TRBJ2-7	CSAPPRAGEYEQYF
TRBV12-3/TRBV12-4	TRBJ1-1	CASVNGLQRGTEAFF
TRBV9	TRBJ2-7	CASSVGRSSGRRYEQYF
TRBV15	TRBJ2-1	CATSRLRNEQFF
TRBV20-1	TRBJ2-3	CSARTSGADTQYF
TRBV12-3/TRBV12-4	TRBJ1-2	CASSFRSIPSGYTF
TRBV20-1	TRBJ2-3	CSAWGRGSTDTQYF
TRBV2	TRBJ2-1	CASSASLSYNEQFF
TRBV5-1	TRBJ2-1	CASSLKQVPNEQFF
TRBV5-1	TRBJ1-1	CASSLERADDTEAFF
TRBV4-3	TRBJ2-1	CASSQDRGGGRSNEQFF
TRBV20-1	TRBJ2-5	CSARGDTKETQYF
TRBV20-1	TRBJ2-7	CSASTVSYEQYF
TRBV7-2	TRBJ1-1	CASSLQVKNTEAFF
TRBV5-1	TRBJ2-5	CASSRGQGRETQYF
TRBV7-2	TRBJ2-3	CASSFVSGDTQYF
TRBV6-4	TRBJ1-6	CASSDSLGYNSPLHF
TRBV14	TRBJ1-1	CASSQDIQGEAFF